The 23 T cell receptor beta chains in this list originate from one sample, sequenced in a study of shared clonotypes between healthy human individuals. Measured with immunoSEQ multiplex PCR; TCRdb has only the in-frame clones, and not every one. The sample records roughly 1,000,000 clones, 75% to 85% being singletons. Sequencing used memory CD4+ T cells from PBMCs. The sample's subset: CD45RA-negative fraction. Receptors originate from a man aged 18 to 29 in good health. Some clones in this sample may be carry-over from other donors' samples.

The chain joins TRBV28 to TRBJ2-2, with a possible D match to TRBD1 (5 bases). The CDR3 is made up of 16 amino acids. Germline V gene data show CDR1 as MDHEN and CDR2 as SYDVKM. V lost 3 bases to trimming and J lost 0 bases, with 11 bases between them. The CDR3 DNA sequence: TGTGCCAGCAGTTTCTTCGGACAAGCGAACACCGGGGAGCTGTTTTTT. Encoded protein: CASSFFGQANTGELFF.

The chain employs TRBV29-1 and TRBJ2-7; 9 nucleotides align to TRBD1. CDR1 SQVTM and CDR2 ANQGSEA come from the germline V gene. The CDR3 loop spans 13 amino acids. The J segment lost 6 bases and the V segment lost 7 bases, leaving 10 bases of the junction unmatched. CDR3 coding DNA: TGCAGCGGGGGGGACAGGGTTGGGCTCGAGCAGTACTTC. It specifies CSGGDRVGLEQYF.

V gene TRBV5-1 combines with J gene TRBJ2-7; TRBD1 aligns across 7 bases. Trimming cost V 4 bases and J 4 bases; bases outside gene matches: 8. From germline, CDR1 is SGHRS and CDR2 YFSETQ. The length of the CDR3 is 14 residues. For the CDR3, the DNA is TGCGCCAGCAGCACAGGGACAGAGACTTACGAGCAGTACTTC. Amino acids: CASSTGTETYEQYF.

The V gene is TRBV2, the J gene TRBJ2-5, with 8 bases that match TRBD1. Losses at the gene ends were 10 bases for V and 5 bases for J; bases not matched to a gene: 9. Germline V gives CDR1 SNHLY, CDR2 FYNNEI. The CDR3 spans 13 residues. This chain's CDR3 is CAIQGAPLETQYF. The CDR3 DNA is TGTGCCATTCAGGGGGCTCCCCTGGAGACCCAGTACTTC.

As concerns this clone: Other DNA variants within this sample encode the same CDR3. The rearrangement links TRBV18 to TRBJ1-1; D perhaps matches TRBD1 (5 bases). There are 13 residues in the CDR3. Germline CDR1 is KGHSH and CDR2 is LQKENI. V gave up 6 bases and J gave up 0 bases, with 8 bases separating them. The CDR3 nucleotides read TGTGCCAGCTCGCAACAGGTGAACACTGAAGCTTTCTTT. Its translation: CASSQQVNTEAFF.

This sequence joins TRBV27 and TRBJ1-5; D unresolved. This CDR3 is 15 amino acids long. V lost 2 bases and J lost 5, with 13 bases in between. CDR1 and CDR2 (germline): MNHEY, SMNVEV (reference sequence). CDR3 residues: CASSLSFAGDQPQHF. The CDR3 bases are TGTGCCAGCAGTTTAAGTTTTGCCGGGGATCAGCCCCAGCATTTT.

With respect to this clone: The same CDR3 can be traced to other DNA sequences in this sample. The V gene is TRBV28, the J gene TRBJ2-5, with 12 bases identical to TRBD2. The CDR3 loop spans 14 amino acids. Per the germline V gene, CDR1 is MDHEN and CDR2 is SYDVKM. Losses at the gene ends were 6 bases for V and 5 bases for J; bases not matched to a gene: 4. The CDR3, as DNA: TGTGCCAGCAGCCTAGCGGGAGGGCGGGAGACCCAGTACTTC. Its translation: CASSLAGGRETQYF.

V usage is TRBV5-8 and J usage is TRBJ1-6, with no clear D. Germline-derived CDR1 and CDR2 are SGHTS and YDEGEE. V was trimmed by 3 bases and J by 9 bases, leaving 7 bases between them. The CDR3 length is 12 residues. The chain's CDR3 is CASSSQSSPLHF. The CDR3 region has the DNA TGTGCCAGCAGCTCACAGAGTTCACCCCTCCACTTT.

This clone was seen many times. The gene calls are TRBV27 and TRBJ2-4; a possible D gene is TRBD2 (6 bases). Germline V lookup: CDR1 MNHEY, CDR2 SMNVEV (reference sequence). CDR3 length: 14 residues. V dropped 6 bases and J dropped 15 bases, with 24 bases sitting between them. The CDR3 DNA follows: TGTGCCAGCAGAGACAATAAGGCGGGGCCCCGGACGTACTTC. Translation gives CASRDNKAGPRTYF.

The chain links TRBV7-2 to TRBJ2-7; 11 positions match TRBD1. CDR1 is SGHTA and CDR2 is FQGNSA in the germline V gene. This CDR3 comprises 17 residues. The V and J ends lost 5 bases and 0 bases, in that order; junction bases with no gene match: 9. The CDR3 sequence is CASSAGQGAPSSYEQYF. The DNA of the CDR3 is TGTGCCAGCAGCGCCGGACAGGGGGCCCCAAGCTCCTACGAGCAGTACTTC.

In the case of this clone: A read error is likely here: a far larger clone is one base away. This chain uses TRBV29-1 with TRBJ2-5, with D tentatively TRBD2 (5 bases). CDR1 and CDR2 (germline): SQVTM, ANQGSEA. This CDR3 has 13 amino acids. Between the trimmed V and J ends, which lost 4 bases and 5 bases, there was a span of 14 bases. Here the CDR3 reads CSVGPPSGETQYF. The CDR3 DNA follows: TGCAGCGTTGGACCTCCTTCGGGGGAGACCCAGTACTTC.

The V and J genes are TRBV4-2 and TRBJ2-7, with 8 bases fitting TRBD1. In germline, CDR1 is LGHNA, CDR2 YNFKEQ. The CDR3 loop spans 14 amino acids. Germline trimming cut 6 bases from V and 6 bases from J; bases unmatched to any gene: 10. The CDR3 protein is CASRGSDRASEQYF. CDR3 bases: TGTGCCAGCAGGGGCTCGGACAGGGCCTCCGAGCAGTACTTC.

This chain joins TRBV19 and TRBJ2-7; D uncertain. The V end was cut by 2 bases, the J end by 0 bases, with 17 bases between. The germline gives CDR1 LNHDA, CDR2 SQIVND (reference sequence). This CDR3 has 17 amino acids. DNA for the CDR3: TGTGCCAGTAGTATACAACCTTCACACAGTAACTCCTACGAGCAGTACTTC. This translates into CASSIQPSHSNSYEQYF.

The CDR3 is CAWSAGLSGNTIYF. The CDR3 bases are TGTGCCTGGAGTGCCGGCCTCTCTGGAAACACCATATATTTT. The chain recombines TRBV30 with TRBJ1-3; D uncertain. Germline V lookup: CDR1 GTSNPN, CDR2 SVGIG (reference sequence). The V gene lost 1 base and the J gene lost 0 bases, with 7 bases spanning the gap. The CDR3 sequence is 14 residues long.

The genes are TRBV6-6 and TRBJ2-4, with 8 bases identical to TRBD1. The V gene's germline CDR1 is MNHNY and CDR2 SVGAGI (reference sequence). The CDR3 contains 16 residues. Unmatched junction bases numbered 3, after V lost 2 bases and J lost 0 bases. CDR3 protein: CASSYGQGAAKNIQYF. CDR3 in DNA: TGTGCCAGCAGTTACGGGCAGGGGGCAGCCAAAAACATTCAGTACTTC.

Points on this clone: This may be a read error: a much more frequent sequence differs by one nucleotide. The chain joins TRBV4-2 to TRBJ2-6, with D possibly being TRBD1 (5 bases). This CDR3 comprises 17 residues. The ends were cut back, 1 base at V and 2 bases at J, with 12 bases in the middle. Germline CDR1 reads LGHNA; CDR2 reads YNFKEQ. The CDR3 loop is CASSQGSTVPGANVLTF. DNA of the CDR3: TGTGCCAGCAGCCAAGGCTCGACAGTGCCTGGGGCCAACGTCCTGACTTTC.

J is TRBJ2-3 and V is TRBV6-1; D not resolved. Trimming stripped 8 bases from V and 0 bases from J, with 9 bases between. CDR3 length equals 13 residues. Germline V gene lookup returns CDR1 MNHNS and CDR2 SASEGT. In DNA, the CDR3 is TGTGCCAGCCATACAGTTAGCACAGATACGCAGTATTTT. Encoded protein: CASHTVSTDTQYF.

The chain uses TRBV30 and TRBJ2-1, with D possibly matching TRBD2 (6 bases). The CDR3 length is 15 residues. Germline loops: CDR1 GTSNPN, CDR2 SVGIG (reference sequence). V was pared by 2 bases and J by 0 bases, with 11 bases between. The CDR3 bases are TGTGCCTGGAGTCCCTTTAGCGGCTCCTACAATGAGCAGTTCTTC. It is translated as CAWSPFSGSYNEQFF.

This clone was detected only a few times. At the DNA level, this CDR3 is encoded by other sequences in the same sample as well. J is TRBJ2-5 and V is TRBV5-1; D gene unclear. The CDR3 has 11 residues. V lost 1 base and J lost 5, with 3 bases in between. Germline V CDR1 and CDR2: SGHRS, YFSETQ. The CDR3 bases are TGCGCCAGCAGCTTGAGTGAGACCCAGTACTTC. Translated, it gives CASSLSETQYF.

Comment on this clone: At the DNA level, this CDR3 is encoded by other sequences in the same sample as well. The chain employs TRBV15 and TRBJ2-2; D unclear. The CDR3 extends over 15 amino acids. Trimming cost V 9 bases and J 0 bases, with 14 bases left between them. Germline values: CDR1 LNHNV, CDR2 YYDKDF (reference sequence). CDR3 DNA: TGTGCCACTTCGGCTCAACTCGCGAACACCGGGGAGCTGTTTTTT. Its protein product is CATSAQLANTGELFF.

This clone was counted many times. The CDR3 sequence: CASSEGLAGGTDTQYF. The DNA for the CDR3 is TGTGCCAGTAGTGAGGGACTAGCGGGAGGCACAGATACGCAGTATTTT. The genes are TRBV19 and TRBJ2-3, with 14 positions matching TRBD2. This CDR3 spans 16 amino acids. V gave up 5 bases and J gave up 1 base; unmatched junction bases: 2. From germline, CDR1 is LNHDA and CDR2 SQIVND (reference sequence).

The V gene is TRBV5-8, the J gene TRBJ2-1; the D is unclear. The CDR3 contains 14 residues. Germline CDR1 reads SGHTS; CDR2 reads YDEGEE. Trimming shortened V by 0 bases and J by 3 bases, and 7 bases separated the two germline ends. The CDR3 spells CASSLARVYNEQFF. CDR3 bases: TGTGCCAGCAGCTTGGCTAGGGTCTACAATGAGCAGTTCTTC.

V is TRBV28 and J is TRBJ1-2; 7 nucleotides line up with TRBD1. After removal of 9 bases from V and 6 bases from J, the junction contained 10 bases not matched to a gene. CDR1 and CDR2 (germline): MDHEN, SYDVKM. There are 13 residues in the CDR3. This CDR3 reads CASEDRRSNGYTF. The DNA of the CDR3 is TGTGCCAGTGAGGACAGGCGGTCGAATGGCTACACCTTC.